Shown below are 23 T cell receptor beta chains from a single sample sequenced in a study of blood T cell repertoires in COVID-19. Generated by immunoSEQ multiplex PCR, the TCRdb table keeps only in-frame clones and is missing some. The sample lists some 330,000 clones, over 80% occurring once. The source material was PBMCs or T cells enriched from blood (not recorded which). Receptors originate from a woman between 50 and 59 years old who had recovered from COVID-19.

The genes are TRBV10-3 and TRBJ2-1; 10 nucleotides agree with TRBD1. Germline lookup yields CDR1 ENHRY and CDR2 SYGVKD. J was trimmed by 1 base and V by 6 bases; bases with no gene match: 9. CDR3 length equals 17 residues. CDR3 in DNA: TGTGCCATCAGCCGGGACAGGGGTGAGAGGTCCTACAATGAGCAGTTCTTC. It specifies CAISRDRGERSYNEQFF.

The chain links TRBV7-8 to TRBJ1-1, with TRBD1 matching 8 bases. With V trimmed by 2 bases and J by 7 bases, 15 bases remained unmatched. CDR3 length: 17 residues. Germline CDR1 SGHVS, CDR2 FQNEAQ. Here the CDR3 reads CASSLNLQGVSRNEAFF. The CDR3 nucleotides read TGTGCCAGCAGCTTAAACCTACAGGGGGTCTCGCGGAATGAAGCTTTCTTT.

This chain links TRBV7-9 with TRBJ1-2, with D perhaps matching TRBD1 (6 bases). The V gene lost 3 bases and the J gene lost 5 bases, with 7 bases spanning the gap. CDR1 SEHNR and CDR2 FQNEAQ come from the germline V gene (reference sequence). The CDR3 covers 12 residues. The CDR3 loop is CASSLGQYGYTF. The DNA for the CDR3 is TGTGCCAGCAGCTTGGGACAATATGGCTACACCTTC. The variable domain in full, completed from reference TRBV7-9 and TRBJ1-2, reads DTGVSQNPRHKITKRGQNVTFRCDPISEHNRLYWYRQTLGQGPEFLTYFQNEAQLEKSRLLSDRFSAERPKGSFSTLEIQRTEQGDSAMYLCASSLGQYGYTFGSGTRLTVV.

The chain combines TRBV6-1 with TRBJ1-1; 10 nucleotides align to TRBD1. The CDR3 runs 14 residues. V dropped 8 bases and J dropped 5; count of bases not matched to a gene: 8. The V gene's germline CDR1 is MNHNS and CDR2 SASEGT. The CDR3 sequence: CASPRDRGGTEAFF. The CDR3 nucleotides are TGTGCCAGCCCCAGGGACAGGGGCGGAACTGAAGCTTTCTTT.

CDR3 nucleotides: TGTGCCAGCAGCCCCAGGGTCTCCGGGGAGCTGTTTTTT. Amino acids: CASSPRVSGELFF. The genes are TRBV11-2 and TRBJ2-2; TRBD1 is a possible D gene (5 bases). The germline V and J ends were trimmed by 5 bases and 6 bases, with 10 bases remaining between them. The germline V gene encodes CDR1 SGHAT and CDR2 FQNNGV. The CDR3 contains 13 residues.

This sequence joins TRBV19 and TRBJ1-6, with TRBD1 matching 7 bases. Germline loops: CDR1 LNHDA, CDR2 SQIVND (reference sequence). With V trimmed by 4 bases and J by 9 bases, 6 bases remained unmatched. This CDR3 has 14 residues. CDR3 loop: CASSRGDRGSPLHF. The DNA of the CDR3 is TGTGCCAGTAGTAGAGGGGACAGAGGTTCACCCCTCCACTTT.

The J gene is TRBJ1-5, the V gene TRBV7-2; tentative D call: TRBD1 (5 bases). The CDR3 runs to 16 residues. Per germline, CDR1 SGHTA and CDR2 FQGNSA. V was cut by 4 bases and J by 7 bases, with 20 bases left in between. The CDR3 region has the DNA TGTGCCAGCAGCTGGGCGGGGGTAGGGATTAGACAGCCCCAGCATTTT. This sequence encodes CASSWAGVGIRQPQHF.

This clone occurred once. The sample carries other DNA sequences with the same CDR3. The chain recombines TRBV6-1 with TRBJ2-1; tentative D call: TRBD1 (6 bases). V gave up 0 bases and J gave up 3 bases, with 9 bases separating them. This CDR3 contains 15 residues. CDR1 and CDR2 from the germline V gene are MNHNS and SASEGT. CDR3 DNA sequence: TGTGCCAGCAGTGAAGCAGGGGGATACTACAATGAGCAGTTCTTC. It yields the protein CASSEAGGYYNEQFF.

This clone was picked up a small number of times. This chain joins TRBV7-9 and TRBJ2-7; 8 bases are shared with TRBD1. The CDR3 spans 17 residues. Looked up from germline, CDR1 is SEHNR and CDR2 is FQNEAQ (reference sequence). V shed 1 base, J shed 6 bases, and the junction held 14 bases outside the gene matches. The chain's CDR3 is CASSLVTSGGSGVEQYF. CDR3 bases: TGTGCCAGCAGCTTAGTCACTTCAGGGGGCAGTGGGGTCGAGCAGTACTTC. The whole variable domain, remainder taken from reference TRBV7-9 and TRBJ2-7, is DTGVSQNPRHKITKRGQNVTFRCDPISEHNRLYWYRQTLGQGPEFLTYFQNEAQLEKSRLLSDRFSAERPKGSFSTLEIQRTEQGDSAMYLCASSLVTSGGSGVEQYFGPGTRLTVT.

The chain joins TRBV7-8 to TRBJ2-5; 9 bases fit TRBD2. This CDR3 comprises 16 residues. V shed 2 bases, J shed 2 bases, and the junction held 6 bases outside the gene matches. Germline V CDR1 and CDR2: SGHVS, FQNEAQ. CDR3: CASSLSALAGQETQYF. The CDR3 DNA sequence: TGTGCCAGCAGCTTATCGGCCCTAGCGGGGCAAGAGACCCAGTACTTC.

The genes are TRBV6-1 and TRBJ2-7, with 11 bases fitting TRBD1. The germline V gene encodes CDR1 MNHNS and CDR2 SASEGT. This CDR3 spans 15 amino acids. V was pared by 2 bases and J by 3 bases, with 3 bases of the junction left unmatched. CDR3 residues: CASSELGTGGYEQYF. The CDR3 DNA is TGTGCCAGCAGTGAATTGGGGACAGGGGGCTACGAGCAGTACTTC.

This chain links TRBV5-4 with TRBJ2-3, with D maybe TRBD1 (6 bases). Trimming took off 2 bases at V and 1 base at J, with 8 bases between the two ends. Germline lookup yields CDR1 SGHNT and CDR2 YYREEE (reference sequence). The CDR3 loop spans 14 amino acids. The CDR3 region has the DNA TGTGCCAGCAGCTTCACAGGGCGCACAGATACGCAGTATTTT. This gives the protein CASSFTGRTDTQYF.

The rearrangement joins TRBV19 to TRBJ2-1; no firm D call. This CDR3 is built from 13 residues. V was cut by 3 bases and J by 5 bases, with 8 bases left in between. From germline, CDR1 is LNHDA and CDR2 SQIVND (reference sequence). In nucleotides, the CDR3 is TGTGCCAGTAGTATCCTAGTCCACAATGAGCAGTTCTTC. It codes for CASSILVHNEQFF.

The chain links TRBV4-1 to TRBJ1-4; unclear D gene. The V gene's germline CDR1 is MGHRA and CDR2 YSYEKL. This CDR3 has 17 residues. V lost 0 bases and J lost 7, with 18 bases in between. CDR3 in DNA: TGCGCCAGCAGCCAAGATCCCGGCTCGGGTATCAGTGAAAAACTGTTTTTT. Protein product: CASSQDPGSGISEKLFF.

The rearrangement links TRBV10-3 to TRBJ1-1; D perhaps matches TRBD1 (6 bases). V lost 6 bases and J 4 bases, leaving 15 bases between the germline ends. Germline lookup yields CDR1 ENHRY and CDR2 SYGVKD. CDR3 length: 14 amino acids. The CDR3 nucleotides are TGTGCCATCAGAGAACAGGGCATGGGCACTGAAGCTTTCTTT. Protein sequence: CAIREQGMGTEAFF.

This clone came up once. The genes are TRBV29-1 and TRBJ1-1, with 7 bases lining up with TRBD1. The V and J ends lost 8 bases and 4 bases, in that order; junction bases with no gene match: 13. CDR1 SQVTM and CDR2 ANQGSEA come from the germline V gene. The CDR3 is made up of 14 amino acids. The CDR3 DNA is TGCAGCTCACCTATCGGGTACAGGGGCACTGAAGCTTTCTTT. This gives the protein CSSPIGYRGTEAFF.

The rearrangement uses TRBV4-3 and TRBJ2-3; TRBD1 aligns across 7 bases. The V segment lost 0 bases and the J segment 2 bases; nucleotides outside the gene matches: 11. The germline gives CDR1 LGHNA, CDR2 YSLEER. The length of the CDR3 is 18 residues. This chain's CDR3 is CASSQDWPGRGFTDTQYF. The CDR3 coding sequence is TGCGCCAGCAGCCAAGATTGGCCCGGCAGGGGGTTCACAGATACGCAGTATTTT.

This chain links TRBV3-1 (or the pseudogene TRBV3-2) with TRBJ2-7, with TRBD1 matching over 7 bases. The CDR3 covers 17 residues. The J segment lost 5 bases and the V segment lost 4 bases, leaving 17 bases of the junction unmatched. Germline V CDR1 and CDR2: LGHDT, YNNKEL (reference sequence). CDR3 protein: CASSPRQGHVATDEQYF. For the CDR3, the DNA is TGTGCCAGCAGCCCTCGACAGGGACATGTCGCTACTGACGAGCAGTACTTC.

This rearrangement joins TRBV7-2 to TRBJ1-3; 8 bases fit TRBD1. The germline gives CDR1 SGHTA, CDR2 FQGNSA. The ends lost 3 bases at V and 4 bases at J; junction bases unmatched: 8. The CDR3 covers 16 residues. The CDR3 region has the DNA TGTGCCAGCAGCTTCGACGGACAGGGAAGCGGAAACACCATATATTTT. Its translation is CASSFDGQGSGNTIYF.

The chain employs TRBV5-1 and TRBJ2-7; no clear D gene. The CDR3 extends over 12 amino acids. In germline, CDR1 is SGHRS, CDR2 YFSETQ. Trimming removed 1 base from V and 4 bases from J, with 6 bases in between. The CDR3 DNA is TGCGCCAGCAGCTTGTCTCCTTACGAGCAGTACTTC. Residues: CASSLSPYEQYF. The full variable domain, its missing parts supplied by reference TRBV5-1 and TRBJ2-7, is KAGVTQTPRYLIKTRGQQVTLSCSPISGHRSVSWYQQTPGQGLQFLFEYFSETQRNKGNFPGRFSGRQFSNSRSEMNVSTLELGDSALYLCASSLSPYEQYFGPGTRLTVT.

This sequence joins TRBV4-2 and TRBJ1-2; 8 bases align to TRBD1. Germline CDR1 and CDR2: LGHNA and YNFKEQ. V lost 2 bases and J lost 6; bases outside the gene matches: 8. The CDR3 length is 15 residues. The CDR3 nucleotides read TGTGCCAGCAGCCAACTATCGACAGGGGTGGATGGCTACACCTTC. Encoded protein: CASSQLSTGVDGYTF.

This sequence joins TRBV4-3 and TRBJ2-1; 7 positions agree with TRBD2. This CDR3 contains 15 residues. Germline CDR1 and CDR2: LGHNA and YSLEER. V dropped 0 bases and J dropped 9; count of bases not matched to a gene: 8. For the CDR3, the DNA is TGCGCCAGCAGCCAAGACCGGGGAGGGGCTGGTGAGCAGTTCTTC. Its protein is CASSQDRGGAGEQFF.

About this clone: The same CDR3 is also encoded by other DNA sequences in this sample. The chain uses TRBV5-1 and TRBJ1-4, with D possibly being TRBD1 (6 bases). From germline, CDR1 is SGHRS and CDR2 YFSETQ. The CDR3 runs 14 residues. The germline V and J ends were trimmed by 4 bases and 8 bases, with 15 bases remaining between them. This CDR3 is CASSLGGRQEKLFF. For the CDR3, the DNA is TGCGCCAGCAGCCTCGGGGGGCGCCAAGAAAAACTGTTTTTT.